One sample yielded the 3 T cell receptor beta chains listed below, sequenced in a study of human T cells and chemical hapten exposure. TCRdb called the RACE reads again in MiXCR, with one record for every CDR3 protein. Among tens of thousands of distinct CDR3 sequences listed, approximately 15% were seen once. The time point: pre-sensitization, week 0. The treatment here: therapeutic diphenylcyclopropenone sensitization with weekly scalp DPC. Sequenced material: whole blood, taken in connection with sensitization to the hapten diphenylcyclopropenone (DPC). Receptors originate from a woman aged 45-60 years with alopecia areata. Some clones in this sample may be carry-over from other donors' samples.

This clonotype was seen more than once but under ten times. The CDR3 loop is CASSPSGRLSSYEQYF. The CDR3 DNA follows: TGTGCCAGCTCACCATCAGGCAGGCTAAGCTCCTACGAGCAGTACTTC. This sequence joins TRBV18 and TRBJ2-7; D unresolved. The CDR3 consists of 16 residues. CDR1 and CDR2 from the germline V gene are KGHSH and LQKENI. The V gene lost 2 bases and the J gene lost 0 bases, with 14 bases spanning the gap. Together with reference TRBV18 and TRBJ2-7, the CDR3 gives the full variable domain: NAGVMQNPRHLVRRRGQEARLRCSPMKGHSHVYWYRQLPEEGLKFMVYLQKENIIDESGMPKERFSAEFPKEGPSILRIQQVVRGDSAAYFCASSPSGRLSSYEQYFGPGTRLTVT.

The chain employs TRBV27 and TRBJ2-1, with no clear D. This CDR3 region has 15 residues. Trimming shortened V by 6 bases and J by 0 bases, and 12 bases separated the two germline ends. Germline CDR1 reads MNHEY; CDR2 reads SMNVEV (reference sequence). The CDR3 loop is CASRPTLRSYNEQFF. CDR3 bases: TGTGCCAGCAGGCCAACCCTTCGCTCCTACAATGAGCAGTTCTTC.

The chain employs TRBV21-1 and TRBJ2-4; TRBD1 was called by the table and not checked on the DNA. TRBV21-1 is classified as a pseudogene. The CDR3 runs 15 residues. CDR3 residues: CASSPSGISKNIQYF. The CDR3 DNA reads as TGTGCCAGCAGTCCGTCCGGGATTTCCAAAAACATTCAGTACTTC.